The rows below give T cell receptor beta chains drawn from one sample of a study of naive and memory T cell subsets. TCRdb re-derived calls from the UMI-ligation and nested PCR reads in MiXCR, one entry per CDR3 protein. The sample carries 95,000 to 150,000 distinct CDR3 sequences, about 36% recorded once. Sequencing was performed on central memory CD4+ T cells from blood. The receptor source for this set is a human donor in good health. The CDR3 runs from the conserved cysteine through the conserved F or W. D genes are given only for firm matches. The size entry is marked missing in some rows and otherwise reads once, few, many or a size class.

V gene	D gene	J gene	clone size	CDR3 DNA	CDR3 protein
TRBV6-2/TRBV6-3	TRBD2	TRBJ2-1	-	TGTGCCACCCTAACTAGCGGCTTCTACAATGAGCAGTTCTTC	CATLTSGFYNEQFF
TRBV18	TRBD1	TRBJ1-1	few	TGTGCCAGCTCACACCGACAGGGGGTTGATGAAGCTTTCTTT	CASSHRQGVDEAFF
TRBV3-1	-	TRBJ2-7	few	TGTGCCAGCAGCCGAGGGACAGAGCAGTACTTC	CASSRGTEQYF
TRBV19	TRBD1	TRBJ1-1	-	TGTGCCAGTAGTCTACGGACAGGGGGAGGAAACACTGAAGCTTTCTTT	CASSLRTGGGNTEAFF
TRBV2	TRBD1	TRBJ1-4	few	TGTGCCAGCAGCTCGGACAGGGTAGGAGGCGAAAAACTGTTTTTT	CASSSDRVGGEKLFF
TRBV19	-	TRBJ1-1	-	TGTGCCAGTAGTGCCACCCAGGGCGCCGGAGCTTTCTTT	CASSATQGAGAFF
TRBV6-6	-	TRBJ1-4	few	TGTGCCAGCGGCGTAGGACGGATTAATGAAAAACTGTTTTTT	CASGVGRINEKLFF
TRBV6-2/TRBV6-3	-	TRBJ1-6	-	TGTGCCAGCAGTTTCCCGAGTTCACCCCTCCACTTT	CASSFPSSPLHF
TRBV19	-	TRBJ1-1	few	TGTGCCAGTAGTACCCACAGGCGTTACACTGAAGCTTTCTTT	CASSTHRRYTEAFF
TRBV7-2	-	TRBJ1-4	few	TGTGCCAGCAGCTTAGCGGCACAGGGAACTAATGAAAAACTGTTTTTT	CASSLAAQGTNEKLFF
TRBV6-5	-	TRBJ2-3	-	TGTGCCAGCAGGTCTCGCGCAGATACGCAGTATTTT	CASRSRADTQYF
TRBV20-1	-	TRBJ2-2	-	TGCAGTGCTGGACCCTCAGGTTGGACCGGGGAGCTGTTTTTT	CSAGPSGWTGELFF
TRBV25-1	TRBD1	TRBJ1-3	few	TGTGCCAGCAGTGAATGGGACAGGGGGTCTGGAAACACCATATATTTT	CASSEWDRGSGNTIYF
TRBV11-2	-	TRBJ1-1	few	TGTGCCAGCAGCTTAGGTTGGGGCCGAACTGAAGCTTTCTTT	CASSLGWGRTEAFF
TRBV20-1	TRBD1	TRBJ2-1	few	TGCAGTGCTAGAGATCGAGACAGGGGATGGAATGAGCAGTTCTTC	CSARDRDRGWNEQFF
TRBV7-2	-	TRBJ2-3	few	TGTGCCAGCAGCAGAGGAGCGACTACGCAGTATTTT	CASSRGATTQYF
TRBV20-1	-	TRBJ2-7	-	TGCAGTGCTAGAAAAAGCGGAGGGCCTGACGAGCAGTACTTC	CSARKSGGPDEQYF
TRBV7-9	-	TRBJ1-3	-	TGTGCCAGCAGCTCCCATGGAAACACCATATATTTT	CASSSHGNTIYF
TRBV11-2	-	TRBJ1-6	-	TGTGCCAGCAGCTTAGATAACTCAGCTTCCCCCCTCCACTTT	CASSLDNSASPLHF
TRBV20-1	-	TRBJ1-5	many	TGCAGTGCTAGCTCCGATGAGAGGCCCCAGCATTTT	CSASSDERPQHF
TRBV24-1	-	TRBJ1-1	-	TGTGCCACCTCACCACAGGGTTTAATGATGAACACTGAAGCTTTCTTT	CATSPQGLMMNTEAFF
TRBV7-9	-	TRBJ2-2	-	TGTGCCAGCAATGTGGCTTCGAACACCGGGGAGCTGTTTTTT	CASNVASNTGELFF
TRBV12-3/TRBV12-4	TRBD1	TRBJ2-5	-	TGTGCCAGCAGTCCCCGGGACAGGGCCCTTGGGGAGACCCAGTACTTC	CASSPRDRALGETQYF
TRBV5-6	TRBD2	TRBJ2-3	-	TGTGCCAGCAGCCTCAGATTAGCGGGAGTAGGAACAGATACGCAGTATTTT	CASSLRLAGVGTDTQYF
TRBV29-1	-	TRBJ1-1	few	TGCAGCGTTGGATTAGGTTTGAGGGCTGAAGCTTTCTTT	CSVGLGLRAEAFF
TRBV20-1	-	TRBJ1-2	-	TGCAGTGCTAGAGGGAGTGGAGGGGGCTACACCTTC	CSARGSGGGYTF
TRBV20-1	-	TRBJ2-3	few	TGCAGTGCTAGAGATTTACAGGGAACAGATACGCAGTATTTT	CSARDLQGTDTQYF
TRBV20-1	-	TRBJ1-4	-	TGCAGTGCAAGTAGGGGAGCAACTAATGAAAAACTGTTTTTT	CSASRGATNEKLFF
TRBV7-9	TRBD1	TRBJ2-5	few	TGTGCCAGCAGTACCGGGACAGGGGAGGGGGAGACCCAGTACTTC	CASSTGTGEGETQYF
TRBV7-2	-	TRBJ2-2	-	TGTGCCAGCAGCTTAGTAGGTTCGGGGGATCTCACCGGGGAGCTGTTTTTT	CASSLVGSGDLTGELFF
TRBV12-3/TRBV12-4	TRBD1	TRBJ2-5	-	TGTGCCAGCAGTCCAAACCAGGGGGCGCAAGAGACCCAGTACTTC	CASSPNQGAQETQYF
TRBV7-6	-	TRBJ2-7	-	TGTGCCAGCAGCTTCAGGGCAGACAGCTCCTACGAGCAGTACTTC	CASSFRADSSYEQYF
TRBV28	-	TRBJ2-5	-	TGTGCCAGCAGTTATAGACAGGAGATCCAGTACTTC	CASSYRQEIQYF
TRBV20-1	-	TRBJ2-7	-	TGCAGTGCTGAGATCCCTATCCTTGGCGAGCAGTACTTC	CSAEIPILGEQYF
TRBV5-1	TRBD1	TRBJ1-5	few	TGCGCCAGCAGTGTAGGACAGGGGCCCAACAATCAGCCCCAGCATTTT	CASSVGQGPNNQPQHF
TRBV29-1	-	TRBJ2-1	few	TGCAGCGTTGAAAGGACTGCCAATGAGCAGTTCTTC	CSVERTANEQFF
TRBV12-3/TRBV12-4	-	TRBJ1-5	-	TGTGCCAGCAGGAGGACAGCAGATAGCAATCAGCCCCAGCATTTT	CASRRTADSNQPQHF
TRBV5-1	-	TRBJ2-3	-	TGCGCCAGCAGCTTGAACGCGGGCACAGATACGCAGTATTTT	CASSLNAGTDTQYF
TRBV9	-	TRBJ2-5	few	TGTGCCAGCAGCAGAGGGCCAGGGGTAGGGACCCAGTACTTC	CASSRGPGVGTQYF
TRBV11-2	-	TRBJ2-6	many	TGTGCCAGCAGCGGTTTGGGGAATGGGGCCAACGTCCTGACTTTC	CASSGLGNGANVLTF
TRBV20-1	TRBD2	TRBJ2-7	few	TGCAGTGCTTCGATTAGCGGGAGGGCCCGCTACGAGCAGTACTTC	CSASISGRARYEQYF
TRBV11-2	-	TRBJ2-1	few	TGTGCCAGCAGCTTAACCAAAAATGAGCAGTTCTTC	CASSLTKNEQFF
TRBV10-3	-	TRBJ1-1	-	TGTGCCATCAGCCTTAAGGGAACTGAAGTTTTCTTT	CAISLKGTEVFF
TRBV20-1	-	TRBJ1-6	few	TGCAGTGCTAGAACCTGGAGTGGCCTTACACCCCTCCACTTT	CSARTWSGLTPLHF
TRBV3-1	-	TRBJ2-7	few	TGTGCCAGCAGCCAAGTCGGACAAGCCGGAGGGGTGAAGCAGTACTTC	CASSQVGQAGGVKQYF
TRBV11-2	TRBD2	TRBJ2-1	few	TGTGCCAGCAGCTCATTACTCCCGCAAACACTAGCGGGAGTTTCATACAATGAGCAGTTCTTC	CASSSLLPQTLAGVSYNEQFF
TRBV7-8	-	TRBJ2-5	-	TGTGCCAGCAGCCAGAGGTCCGGGACACCCAAGGAGACCCAGTACTTC	CASSQRSGTPKETQYF
TRBV7-2	-	TRBJ2-7	once	TGTGCCAGCAGCCGCAGGGGGGACTACGAGCAGTACTTC	CASSRRGDYEQYF
TRBV7-9	TRBD1	TRBJ2-7	-	TGTGCCATAGGGACAGGAGCGACCTACGAGCAGTACTTC	CAIGTGATYEQYF
TRBV20-1	TRBD2	TRBJ2-1	-	TGCAGTGCTATAGTAGCGGGGCCCGGCAATGAGCAGTTCTTC	CSAIVAGPGNEQFF